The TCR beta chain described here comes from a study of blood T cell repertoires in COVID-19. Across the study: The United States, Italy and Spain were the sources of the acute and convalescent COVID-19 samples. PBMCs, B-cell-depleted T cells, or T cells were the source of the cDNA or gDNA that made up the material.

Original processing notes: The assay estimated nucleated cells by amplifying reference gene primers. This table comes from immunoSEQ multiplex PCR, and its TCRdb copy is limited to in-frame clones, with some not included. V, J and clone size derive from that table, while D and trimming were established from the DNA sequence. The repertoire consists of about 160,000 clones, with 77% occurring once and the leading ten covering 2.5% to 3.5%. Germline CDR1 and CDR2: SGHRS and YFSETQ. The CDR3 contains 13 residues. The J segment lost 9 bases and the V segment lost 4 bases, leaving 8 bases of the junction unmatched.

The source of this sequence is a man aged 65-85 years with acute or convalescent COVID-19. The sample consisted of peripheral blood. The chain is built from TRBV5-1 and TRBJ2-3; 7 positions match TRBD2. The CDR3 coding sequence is TGCGCCAGCAGCCTCCTCGGGGAGGGGACGCAGTATTTT. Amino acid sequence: CASSLLGEGTQYF.